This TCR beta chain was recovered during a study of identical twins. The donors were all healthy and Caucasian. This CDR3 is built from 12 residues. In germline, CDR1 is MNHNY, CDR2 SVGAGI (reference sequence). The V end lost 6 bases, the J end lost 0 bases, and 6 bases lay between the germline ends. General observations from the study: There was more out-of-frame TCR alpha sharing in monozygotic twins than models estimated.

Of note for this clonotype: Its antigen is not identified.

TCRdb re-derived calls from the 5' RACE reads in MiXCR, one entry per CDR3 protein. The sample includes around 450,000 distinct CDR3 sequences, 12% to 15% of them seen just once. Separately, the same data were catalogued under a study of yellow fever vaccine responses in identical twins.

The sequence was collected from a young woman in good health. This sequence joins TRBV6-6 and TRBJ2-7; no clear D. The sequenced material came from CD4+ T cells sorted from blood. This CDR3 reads CASRPGSYEQYF. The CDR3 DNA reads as TGTGCCAGCAGACCCGGCTCCTACGAGCAGTACTTC.